This record looks at one TCR beta chain sequence and its context. V was shortened by 4 bases and J by 2 bases, with 10 bases between the two germline ends. The length of the CDR3 is 14 residues. Looked up from germline, CDR1 is SGHNT and CDR2 is YYREEE (reference sequence). Assay used: immunoSEQ multiplex PCR; TCRdb lists only in-frame clones, some missing. This table has roughly 250,000 clones, 70% to 90% appearing once. This study enrolled people aged roughly 18 to 89 from 24 US geographic areas. The data were taken from a study of blood T cell repertoires in COVID-19. About the study: Acute and convalescent COVID-19 specimens originated in the United States, Italy and Spain.

The receptor comes from a woman between 25 and 40 years old who had recovered from COVID-19. The gene calls are TRBV5-4 and TRBJ1-3; no firm D call. The sequenced sample consisted of PBMCs or T cells enriched from blood (not recorded which). CDR3 amino acids: CASSRLATGNTIYF. CDR3 sequence (DNA): TGTGCCAGCAGCCGACTGGCCACTGGAAACACCATATATTTT.